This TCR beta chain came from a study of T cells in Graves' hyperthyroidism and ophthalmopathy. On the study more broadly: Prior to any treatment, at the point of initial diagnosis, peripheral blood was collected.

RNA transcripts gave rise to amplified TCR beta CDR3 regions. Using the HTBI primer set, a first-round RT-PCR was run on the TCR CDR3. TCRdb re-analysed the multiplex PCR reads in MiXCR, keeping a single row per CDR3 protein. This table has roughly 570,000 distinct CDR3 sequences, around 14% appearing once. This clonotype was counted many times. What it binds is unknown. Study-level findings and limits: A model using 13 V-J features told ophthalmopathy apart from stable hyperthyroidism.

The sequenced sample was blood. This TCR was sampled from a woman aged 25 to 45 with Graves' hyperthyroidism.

CDR3 loop: CASSFASKAYNEQFF. In DNA form, the CDR3 reads TGTGCCAGCAGCTTCGCCTCAAAGGCATACAATGAGCAGTTCTTC. The chain couples TRBV7-9 to TRBJ2-1; D unclear. The V and J ends lost 3 bases and 4 bases respectively, with 13 bases between them. CDR3 length: 15 residues. Germline V gene data show CDR1 as SEHNR and CDR2 as FQNEAQ (reference sequence). The full variable domain, completed using reference TRBV7-9 and TRBJ2-1, is DTGVSQNPRHKITKRGQNVTFRCDPISEHNRLYWYRQTLGQGPEFLTYFQNEAQLEKSRLLSDRFSAERPKGSFSTLEIQRTEQGDSAMYLCASSFASKAYNEQFFGPGTRLTVL.